A selection of T cell receptor beta chains follows, all from one sample in a study of T cells in Graves' hyperthyroidism and ophthalmopathy. TCRdb used MiXCR to reprocess the multiplex PCR reads, holding one entry per CDR3 protein. The table includes 640,000 or so distinct CDR3 sequences, approximately 15% detected once. Sample: blood. All receptors come from a woman aged 18-30 years with Graves' ophthalmopathy. Each CDR3 is given with its conserved first and last residue. The order of the fields is V gene, clone size, J gene, CDR3 protein. Clone sizes are given selectively: once, few, many, or a class where the clone is expanded.

>TRBV18|few|TRBJ1-2
CASSPNGDYGYTF
>TRBV30|few|TRBJ2-7
CAWSSDTKGEQYF
>TRBV20-1|-|TRBJ2-6
CAGVSGRPGANVLTF
>TRBV4-2|-|TRBJ2-2
CASNQEVYIANTGELFF
>TRBV14|few|TRBJ2-7
CASSQIGYSSYEQYF
>TRBV7-3|many|TRBJ1-1
CASSLNGAGAGNTEAFF
>TRBV20-1|many|TRBJ2-1
CSASGRGRNEQFF
>TRBV28|many|TRBJ2-1
CASTTGQGLYNEQFF
>TRBV7-2|many|TRBJ2-3
CASSLVLFATDTQYF
>TRBV7-2|many|TRBJ2-5
CASSVRLAGGLVETQYF
>TRBV10-3|many|TRBJ2-7
CAIGGTSGAYEQYF